These 30 T cell receptor beta chains originate from one sample sequenced in a study of blood T cell repertoires in COVID-19. Produced via immunoSEQ multiplex PCR; TCRdb's table is partial and in-frame only. The sample lists 210,000 or so clones, 92% occurring once. The sample taken for sequencing was peripheral blood. The receptor source for this set is a man aged 30-40 years with acute or convalescent COVID-19.

The chain uses TRBV5-1 and TRBJ2-7, with D possibly TRBD2 on 5 matching bases. The CDR3 totals 13 residues. Germline lookup yields CDR1 SGHRS and CDR2 YFSETQ. V shed 7 bases and J shed 2 bases, with 13 bases lying between them. CDR3 in DNA: TGCGCCAGCGGCAGAGGGTCCACCTACGAGCAGTACTTC. Encoded protein: CASGRGSTYEQYF.

The rearrangement uses TRBV28 and TRBJ2-7; 9 nucleotides agree with TRBD2. V was pared by 5 bases and J by 3 bases, with 11 bases of the junction left unmatched. Germline loops: CDR1 MDHEN, CDR2 SYDVKM. The CDR3 loop spans 16 amino acids. CDR3 region: CASSPPGRGGGYEQYF. As DNA, the CDR3 is TGTGCCAGCAGTCCACCGGGGCGGGGGGGTGGCTACGAGCAGTACTTC.

The CDR3 region is CATRGVGATDTQYF. CDR3 nucleotide sequence: TGTGCCACCAGAGGGGTAGGGGCGACAGATACGCAGTATTTT. The gene calls are TRBV15 and TRBJ2-3, with D perhaps TRBD1 (5 bases). Between the trimmed V and J ends, which lost 6 bases and 3 bases, there was a span of 13 bases. CDR3 size: 14 residues. Germline CDR1 is LNHNV and CDR2 is YYDKDF (reference sequence).

This chain joins TRBV20-1 and TRBJ2-1; D perhaps matches TRBD2 (6 bases). CDR1 and CDR2 (germline): DFQATT, SNEGSKA (reference sequence). Trimming shortened V by 3 bases and J by 5 bases, and 11 bases separated the two germline ends. The CDR3 runs 13 residues. Written as DNA, the CDR3 is TGCAGTGCTAGTGGCGGGATTAACAATGAGCAGTTCTTC. Residues: CSASGGINNEQFF.

The chain carries TRBV28 and TRBJ1-2; TRBD1 matches 9 bases. Trimming cost V 9 bases and J 8 bases; bases outside gene matches: 7. The CDR3 length is 12 residues. Germline CDR1 reads MDHEN; CDR2 reads SYDVKM. This chain's CDR3 is CASEQGAQGYTF. The CDR3 DNA sequence: TGTGCCAGTGAACAGGGGGCGCAGGGCTACACCTTC.

V usage is TRBV29-1 and J usage is TRBJ2-3; D unclear. The CDR3 totals 11 residues. Germline V gene data show CDR1 as SQVTM and CDR2 as ANQGSEA. V dropped 5 bases and J dropped 3 bases, with 6 bases sitting between them. The CDR3 region is CSVPVTDTQYF. The DNA for the CDR3 is TGCAGCGTTCCTGTAACAGATACGCAGTATTTT.

The V gene is TRBV21-1, the J gene TRBJ2-3; the DNA was not compared with TRBD2, the D call given in the table. TRBV21-1 is listed as a pseudogene. This CDR3 is built from 12 residues. DNA of the CDR3: TGTGCCAGCAGCAAAAGGGTAGCGGGAGAGTATTTT. Translated: CASSKRVAGEYF.

The chain couples TRBV7-2 to TRBJ2-7, with 7 bases that match TRBD1. Unmatched junction bases numbered 8, after V lost 3 bases and J lost 3 bases. The CDR3 runs 15 residues. CDR1 and CDR2 from the germline V gene are SGHTA and FQGNSA. The CDR3 coding sequence is TGTGCCAGCAGCTTCACGCGGACAGGTTTCTACGAGCAGTACTTC. It specifies CASSFTRTGFYEQYF. The full variable domain, rest sourced from reference TRBV7-2 and TRBJ2-7, is GAGVSQSPSNKVTEKGKDVELRCDPISGHTALYWYRQSLGQGLEFLIYFQGNSAPDKSGLPSDRFSAERTGGSVSTLTIQRTQQEDSAVYLCASSFTRTGFYEQYFGPGTRLTVT.

V gene TRBV5-1 combines with J gene TRBJ2-3; 13 bases match TRBD2. Germline V CDR1 and CDR2: SGHRS, YFSETQ. V dropped 4 bases and J dropped 0; count of bases not matched to a gene: 8. This CDR3 has 18 amino acids. In DNA, the CDR3 is TGCGCCAGCAGCCTCGGACTAGCGGGGGCCGCTAGCACAGATACGCAGTATTTT. Its translation: CASSLGLAGAASTDTQYF.

The chain has TRBV9 and TRBJ2-1, with TRBD2 matching 9 bases. The CDR3 runs 15 residues. Trimming removed 3 bases from V and 0 bases from J; junction bases left unmatched: 1. Germline V gene lookup returns CDR1 SGDLS and CDR2 YYNGEE. CDR3 amino acids: CASSASGASYNEQFF. CDR3 nucleotide sequence: TGTGCCAGCAGCGCTAGCGGGGCCTCCTACAATGAGCAGTTCTTC.

The rearrangement links TRBV4-1 to TRBJ1-3; the D gene is possibly TRBD1 (6 bases). The germline V gene encodes CDR1 MGHRA and CDR2 YSYEKL. The CDR3 loop spans 13 amino acids. V gave up 4 bases and J gave up 4 bases, with 8 bases separating them. CDR3 loop: CASSPGQGNTIYF. The CDR3 coding sequence is TGCGCCAGCAGCCCTGGACAGGGAAACACCATATATTTT.

This clone was seen a single time. The rearrangement joins TRBV4-1 to TRBJ1-2; tentative D call: TRBD1 (5 bases). The CDR3 contains 14 residues. The germline V and J ends were trimmed by 1 base and 8 bases, with 14 bases remaining between them. Germline assignment: CDR1 MGHRA and CDR2 YSYEKL. For the CDR3, the DNA is TGCGCCAGCAGCCAAGGCGGGGGAATGGGCGGCTACACCTTC. Translating it yields CASSQGGGMGGYTF.

The chain joins TRBV18 to TRBJ2-5; TRBD1 matches 8 bases. The CDR3 is 14 residues long. Trimming took 2 bases from V and 5 from J; bases not matched to a gene: 4. Germline CDR1 KGHSH, CDR2 LQKENI. The CDR3, as DNA: TGTGCCAGCTCACCAGGACAGGGATATGAGACCCAGTACTTC. Protein product: CASSPGQGYETQYF.

The rearrangement joins TRBV3-1 (or the pseudogene TRBV3-2) to TRBJ2-5; D is undetermined. Germline V gene data show CDR1 as LGHDT and CDR2 as YNNKEL (reference sequence). The CDR3 extends over 13 amino acids. Trimming pared 0 bases from V and 4 bases from J, leaving 6 bases between. The CDR3 region has the DNA TGTGCCAGCAGCCAAGACGGAGTAGAGACCCAGTACTTC. This encodes CASSQDGVETQYF.

The chain is built from TRBV27 and TRBJ2-1; TRBD1 matches at 8 bases. Trimming removed 4 bases from V and 2 bases from J; junction bases left unmatched: 4. The germline V gene has CDR1 MNHEY and CDR2 SMNVEV (reference sequence). The CDR3 length is 15 residues. CDR3 bases: TGTGCCAGCAGTTATCAGGGGGCGCCCTACAATGAGCAGTTCTTC. It translates to CASSYQGAPYNEQFF.

The chain links TRBV28 to TRBJ1-3, with D unresolved. The CDR3 totals 16 residues. Trimming left V 3 bases short and J 4 bases short, with 16 bases between. Germline V CDR1 and CDR2: MDHEN, SYDVKM. The CDR3, as DNA: TGTGCCAGCAGTTTCGAGGGATTGCAAAGAGGAAACACCATATATTTT. This sequence encodes CASSFEGLQRGNTIYF.

J is TRBJ1-2 and V is TRBV14; no reliable D call. Germline V lookup: CDR1 SGHDN, CDR2 FVKESK. The ends were cut back, 4 bases at V and 4 bases at J, with 13 bases in the middle. The CDR3 spans 14 residues. In DNA form, the CDR3 reads TGTGCCAGCAGCCGGCGGGGTGGAATCTATGGCTACACCTTC. Its translation is CASSRRGGIYGYTF.

This chain uses TRBV5-4 with TRBJ2-5; D is uncertain. The CDR3 runs 14 residues. Germline-derived CDR1 and CDR2 are SGHNT and YYREEE (reference sequence). Trimming stripped 3 bases from V and 1 base from J, with 10 bases between. This CDR3 is CASSSTGSQETQYF. The CDR3 region has the DNA TGTGCCAGCAGCTCAACCGGGTCCCAAGAGACCCAGTACTTC.

The chain is built from TRBV7-3 and TRBJ2-5; 10 bases map to TRBD1. Germline V gene sequence: CDR1 SGHTA, CDR2 FQGTGA. CDR3 length: 16 amino acids. With 4 bases clipped from V and 5 bases from J, the junction kept 10 bases outside the gene matches. The CDR3 DNA is TGTGCCAGCAGCTCCGGGACAGGGGTATCGCGCGAGACCCAGTACTTC. This encodes CASSSGTGVSRETQYF.

V and J are TRBV11-2 and TRBJ2-1; 7 nucleotides align to TRBD1. Trimming at V came to 5 bases and at J to 2 bases, leaving 6 bases not matched to a gene. The CDR3 length is 15 residues. CDR1 is SGHAT, CDR2 FQNNGV, per germline. CDR3 in amino acids: CASSLNRGTYNEQFF. CDR3 DNA sequence: TGTGCCAGCAGCCTAAACAGGGGCACCTACAATGAGCAGTTCTTC.

A note on this clone: An end of the junction does not agree with germline; a read error may underlie this. The chain links TRBV7-7 to TRBJ2-5, with 9 bases matching TRBD1. CDR3 length: 14 amino acids. The germline gives CDR1 SSHAT, CDR2 FNYEAQ (reference sequence). CDR3 bases: TGTGCTAGCAGCCCGGGACAGGGCGGAGAGACCCAGTACTTC. Amino acids: CASSPGQGGETQYF.

J is TRBJ2-2 and V is TRBV9; 12 nucleotides line up with TRBD2. The trim removed 0 bases at V and 4 bases at J, leaving 4 bases unmatched. The V gene's germline CDR1 is SGDLS and CDR2 YYNGEE. This CDR3 has 17 amino acids. CDR3 protein: CASSVGLAGGGTGELFF. The CDR3 DNA reads TGTGCCAGCAGCGTAGGGCTAGCGGGAGGGGGCACCGGGGAGCTGTTTTTT.

The chain carries TRBV5-1 and TRBJ2-5; 10 positions agree with TRBD2. Germline V gene sequence: CDR1 SGHRS, CDR2 YFSETQ. After removal of 2 bases from V and 1 base from J, the junction contained 8 bases not matched to a gene. CDR3 length equals 17 residues. This CDR3 is CASSLSPGLAFQETQYF. For the CDR3, the DNA is TGCGCCAGCAGCTTATCTCCGGGACTAGCGTTCCAAGAGACCCAGTACTTC.

The CDR3 loop is CSANEDRHYNEQFF. For the CDR3, the DNA is TGCAGTGCTAATGAGGACAGGCATTACAATGAGCAGTTCTTC. The J gene is TRBJ2-1, the V gene TRBV20-1; TRBD1 matches 7 bases. This CDR3 is 14 amino acids long. Unmatched junction bases numbered 7, after V lost 4 bases and J lost 4 bases. Germline CDR1 is DFQATT and CDR2 is SNEGSKA (reference sequence).

The chain links TRBV19 to TRBJ1-1; D possibly corresponds to TRBD1 (5 bases). Between the trimmed V and J ends, which lost 4 bases and 6 bases, there was a span of 12 bases. This CDR3 has 13 residues. CDR1 and CDR2 (germline): LNHDA, SQIVND (reference sequence). This CDR3 reads CASSRRGDSEAFF. The CDR3 bases are TGTGCCAGTAGTAGACGGGGGGATTCTGAAGCTTTCTTT. Using reference TRBV19 and TRBJ1-1 for the parts outside the CDR3, the full variable domain is DGGITQSPKYLFRKEGQNVTLSCEQNLNHDAMYWYRQDPGQGLRLIYYSQIVNDFQKGDIAEGYSVSREKKESFPLTVTSAQKNPTAFYLCASSRRGDSEAFFGQGTRLTVV.

The chain uses TRBV19 and TRBJ2-1; TRBD2 agrees at 9 bases. Germline loops: CDR1 LNHDA, CDR2 SQIVND (reference sequence). With 8 bases clipped from V and 2 bases from J, the junction kept 10 bases outside the gene matches. This CDR3 region has 16 residues. Here the CDR3 DNA reads TGTGCCAGTCAGATTAGCGGGAGACGCCCCTACAATGAGCAGTTCTTC. This translates into CASQISGRRPYNEQFF.

J is TRBJ1-1 and V is TRBV10-3, with D uncertain. V lost 0 bases and J 2 bases, leaving 10 bases between the germline ends. The CDR3 sequence is 15 residues long. Germline assignment: CDR1 ENHRY and CDR2 SYGVKD. The CDR3 DNA reads as TGTGCCATCAGTGAGTCTCAGGATCTCAACACTGAAGCTTTCTTT. Translating it yields CAISESQDLNTEAFF.

CDR3 in amino acids: CASSVWSGNTIYF. The CDR3 nucleotides are TGTGCCAGCAGCGTTTGGAGCGGAAACACCATATATTTT. The chain carries TRBV9 and TRBJ1-3, with unresolved D. Germline V CDR1 and CDR2: SGDLS, YYNGEE. CDR3 length: 13 residues. V lost 2 bases and J 4 bases, leaving 7 bases between the germline ends. The variable domain in full, completed from reference TRBV9 and TRBJ1-3, reads DSGVTQTPKHLITATGQRVTLRCSPRSGDLSVYWYQQSLDQGLQFLIQYYNGEERAKGNILERFSAQQFPDLHSELNLSSLELGDSALYFCASSVWSGNTIYFGEGSWLTVV.

This chain connects TRBV6-6 to TRBJ2-1; 8 nucleotides align to TRBD1. CDR1 MNHNY and CDR2 SVGAGI come from the germline V gene (reference sequence). After removal of 2 bases from V and 5 bases from J, the junction contained 5 bases not matched to a gene. This CDR3 contains 15 residues. The CDR3: CASSYLGTGNNEQFF. The CDR3 bases are TGTGCCAGCAGTTACCTGGGGACAGGAAACAATGAGCAGTTCTTC.

The V gene is TRBV28, the J gene TRBJ1-3; 8 nucleotides align to TRBD1. The V gene's germline CDR1 is MDHEN and CDR2 SYDVKM. The CDR3 has 15 amino acids. V was clipped by 3 bases and J by 4 bases; unmatched bases: 5. The CDR3 DNA is TGTGCCAGCAGTTTCGCAACAGGGGGAGGAAACACCATATATTTT. Its translation: CASSFATGGGNTIYF.